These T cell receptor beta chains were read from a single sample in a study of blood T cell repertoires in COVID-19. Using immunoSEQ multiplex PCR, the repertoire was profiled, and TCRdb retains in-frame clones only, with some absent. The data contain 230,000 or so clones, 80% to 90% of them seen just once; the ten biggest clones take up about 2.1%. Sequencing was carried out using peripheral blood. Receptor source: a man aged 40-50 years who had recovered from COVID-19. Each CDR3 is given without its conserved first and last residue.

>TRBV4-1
ASSQDPPLSGNTIY
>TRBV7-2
ASSPDLAGSSYNEQF
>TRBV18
ASSIPWGQLF
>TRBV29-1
SVVTQGEQY
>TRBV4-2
ASSQDRAQGRGDNEQF
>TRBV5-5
ASTGTPLAKNIQY
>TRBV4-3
ASSQEGGQSYGYT
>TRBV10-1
AGHWGGRYEQY
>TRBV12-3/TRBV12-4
ASVQGQEAF
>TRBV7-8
ASSLGRDYGYT
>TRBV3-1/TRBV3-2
ASTLIAGSSDTQY
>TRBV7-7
ASSSLPSSYNEQF
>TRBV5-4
ASSRGQAGNTIY
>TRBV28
ASSPPGNTEAF
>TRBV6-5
ASIKTGRTGELF
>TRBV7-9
ASSFSGRNTDTQY
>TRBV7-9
ASSGWDRATEAF
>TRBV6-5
ASRYRGGGSYNEQF
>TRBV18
ASSLNRASYGYT
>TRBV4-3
ASSQASQAKLF
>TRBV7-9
ASSYTGAGEKLF
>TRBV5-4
ARWDFLTSYNEQF
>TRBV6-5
ASKGREAQHTEAF
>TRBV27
ASSVTPGQNNYGYT
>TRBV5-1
ASSLGLLGGNTIY
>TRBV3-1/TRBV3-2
ASSNLRDKLY
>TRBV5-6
ASSSTAGVIPYEQY
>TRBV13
ASSLGQEGGYT
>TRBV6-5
ASSYQGLAEAGELF
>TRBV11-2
ASSQGDGFSYGYT
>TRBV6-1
ASSVEGGLLIYGYT
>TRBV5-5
ASSLSGAGGYGYT